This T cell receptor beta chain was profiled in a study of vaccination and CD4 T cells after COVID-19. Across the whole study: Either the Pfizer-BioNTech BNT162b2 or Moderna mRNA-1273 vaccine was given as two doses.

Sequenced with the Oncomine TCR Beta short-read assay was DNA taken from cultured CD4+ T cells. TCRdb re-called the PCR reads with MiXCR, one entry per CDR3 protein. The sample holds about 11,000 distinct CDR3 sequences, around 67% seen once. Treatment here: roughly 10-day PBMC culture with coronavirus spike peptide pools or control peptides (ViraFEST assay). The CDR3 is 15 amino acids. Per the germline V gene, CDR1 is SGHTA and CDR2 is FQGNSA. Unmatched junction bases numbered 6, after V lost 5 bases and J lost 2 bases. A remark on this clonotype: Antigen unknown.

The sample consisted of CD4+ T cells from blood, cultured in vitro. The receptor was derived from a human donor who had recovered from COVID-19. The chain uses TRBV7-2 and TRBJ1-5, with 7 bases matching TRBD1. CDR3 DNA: TGTGCCAGCAGCCTAACCGACAGGGGCAATCAGCCCCAGCATTTT. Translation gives CASSLTDRGNQPQHF.